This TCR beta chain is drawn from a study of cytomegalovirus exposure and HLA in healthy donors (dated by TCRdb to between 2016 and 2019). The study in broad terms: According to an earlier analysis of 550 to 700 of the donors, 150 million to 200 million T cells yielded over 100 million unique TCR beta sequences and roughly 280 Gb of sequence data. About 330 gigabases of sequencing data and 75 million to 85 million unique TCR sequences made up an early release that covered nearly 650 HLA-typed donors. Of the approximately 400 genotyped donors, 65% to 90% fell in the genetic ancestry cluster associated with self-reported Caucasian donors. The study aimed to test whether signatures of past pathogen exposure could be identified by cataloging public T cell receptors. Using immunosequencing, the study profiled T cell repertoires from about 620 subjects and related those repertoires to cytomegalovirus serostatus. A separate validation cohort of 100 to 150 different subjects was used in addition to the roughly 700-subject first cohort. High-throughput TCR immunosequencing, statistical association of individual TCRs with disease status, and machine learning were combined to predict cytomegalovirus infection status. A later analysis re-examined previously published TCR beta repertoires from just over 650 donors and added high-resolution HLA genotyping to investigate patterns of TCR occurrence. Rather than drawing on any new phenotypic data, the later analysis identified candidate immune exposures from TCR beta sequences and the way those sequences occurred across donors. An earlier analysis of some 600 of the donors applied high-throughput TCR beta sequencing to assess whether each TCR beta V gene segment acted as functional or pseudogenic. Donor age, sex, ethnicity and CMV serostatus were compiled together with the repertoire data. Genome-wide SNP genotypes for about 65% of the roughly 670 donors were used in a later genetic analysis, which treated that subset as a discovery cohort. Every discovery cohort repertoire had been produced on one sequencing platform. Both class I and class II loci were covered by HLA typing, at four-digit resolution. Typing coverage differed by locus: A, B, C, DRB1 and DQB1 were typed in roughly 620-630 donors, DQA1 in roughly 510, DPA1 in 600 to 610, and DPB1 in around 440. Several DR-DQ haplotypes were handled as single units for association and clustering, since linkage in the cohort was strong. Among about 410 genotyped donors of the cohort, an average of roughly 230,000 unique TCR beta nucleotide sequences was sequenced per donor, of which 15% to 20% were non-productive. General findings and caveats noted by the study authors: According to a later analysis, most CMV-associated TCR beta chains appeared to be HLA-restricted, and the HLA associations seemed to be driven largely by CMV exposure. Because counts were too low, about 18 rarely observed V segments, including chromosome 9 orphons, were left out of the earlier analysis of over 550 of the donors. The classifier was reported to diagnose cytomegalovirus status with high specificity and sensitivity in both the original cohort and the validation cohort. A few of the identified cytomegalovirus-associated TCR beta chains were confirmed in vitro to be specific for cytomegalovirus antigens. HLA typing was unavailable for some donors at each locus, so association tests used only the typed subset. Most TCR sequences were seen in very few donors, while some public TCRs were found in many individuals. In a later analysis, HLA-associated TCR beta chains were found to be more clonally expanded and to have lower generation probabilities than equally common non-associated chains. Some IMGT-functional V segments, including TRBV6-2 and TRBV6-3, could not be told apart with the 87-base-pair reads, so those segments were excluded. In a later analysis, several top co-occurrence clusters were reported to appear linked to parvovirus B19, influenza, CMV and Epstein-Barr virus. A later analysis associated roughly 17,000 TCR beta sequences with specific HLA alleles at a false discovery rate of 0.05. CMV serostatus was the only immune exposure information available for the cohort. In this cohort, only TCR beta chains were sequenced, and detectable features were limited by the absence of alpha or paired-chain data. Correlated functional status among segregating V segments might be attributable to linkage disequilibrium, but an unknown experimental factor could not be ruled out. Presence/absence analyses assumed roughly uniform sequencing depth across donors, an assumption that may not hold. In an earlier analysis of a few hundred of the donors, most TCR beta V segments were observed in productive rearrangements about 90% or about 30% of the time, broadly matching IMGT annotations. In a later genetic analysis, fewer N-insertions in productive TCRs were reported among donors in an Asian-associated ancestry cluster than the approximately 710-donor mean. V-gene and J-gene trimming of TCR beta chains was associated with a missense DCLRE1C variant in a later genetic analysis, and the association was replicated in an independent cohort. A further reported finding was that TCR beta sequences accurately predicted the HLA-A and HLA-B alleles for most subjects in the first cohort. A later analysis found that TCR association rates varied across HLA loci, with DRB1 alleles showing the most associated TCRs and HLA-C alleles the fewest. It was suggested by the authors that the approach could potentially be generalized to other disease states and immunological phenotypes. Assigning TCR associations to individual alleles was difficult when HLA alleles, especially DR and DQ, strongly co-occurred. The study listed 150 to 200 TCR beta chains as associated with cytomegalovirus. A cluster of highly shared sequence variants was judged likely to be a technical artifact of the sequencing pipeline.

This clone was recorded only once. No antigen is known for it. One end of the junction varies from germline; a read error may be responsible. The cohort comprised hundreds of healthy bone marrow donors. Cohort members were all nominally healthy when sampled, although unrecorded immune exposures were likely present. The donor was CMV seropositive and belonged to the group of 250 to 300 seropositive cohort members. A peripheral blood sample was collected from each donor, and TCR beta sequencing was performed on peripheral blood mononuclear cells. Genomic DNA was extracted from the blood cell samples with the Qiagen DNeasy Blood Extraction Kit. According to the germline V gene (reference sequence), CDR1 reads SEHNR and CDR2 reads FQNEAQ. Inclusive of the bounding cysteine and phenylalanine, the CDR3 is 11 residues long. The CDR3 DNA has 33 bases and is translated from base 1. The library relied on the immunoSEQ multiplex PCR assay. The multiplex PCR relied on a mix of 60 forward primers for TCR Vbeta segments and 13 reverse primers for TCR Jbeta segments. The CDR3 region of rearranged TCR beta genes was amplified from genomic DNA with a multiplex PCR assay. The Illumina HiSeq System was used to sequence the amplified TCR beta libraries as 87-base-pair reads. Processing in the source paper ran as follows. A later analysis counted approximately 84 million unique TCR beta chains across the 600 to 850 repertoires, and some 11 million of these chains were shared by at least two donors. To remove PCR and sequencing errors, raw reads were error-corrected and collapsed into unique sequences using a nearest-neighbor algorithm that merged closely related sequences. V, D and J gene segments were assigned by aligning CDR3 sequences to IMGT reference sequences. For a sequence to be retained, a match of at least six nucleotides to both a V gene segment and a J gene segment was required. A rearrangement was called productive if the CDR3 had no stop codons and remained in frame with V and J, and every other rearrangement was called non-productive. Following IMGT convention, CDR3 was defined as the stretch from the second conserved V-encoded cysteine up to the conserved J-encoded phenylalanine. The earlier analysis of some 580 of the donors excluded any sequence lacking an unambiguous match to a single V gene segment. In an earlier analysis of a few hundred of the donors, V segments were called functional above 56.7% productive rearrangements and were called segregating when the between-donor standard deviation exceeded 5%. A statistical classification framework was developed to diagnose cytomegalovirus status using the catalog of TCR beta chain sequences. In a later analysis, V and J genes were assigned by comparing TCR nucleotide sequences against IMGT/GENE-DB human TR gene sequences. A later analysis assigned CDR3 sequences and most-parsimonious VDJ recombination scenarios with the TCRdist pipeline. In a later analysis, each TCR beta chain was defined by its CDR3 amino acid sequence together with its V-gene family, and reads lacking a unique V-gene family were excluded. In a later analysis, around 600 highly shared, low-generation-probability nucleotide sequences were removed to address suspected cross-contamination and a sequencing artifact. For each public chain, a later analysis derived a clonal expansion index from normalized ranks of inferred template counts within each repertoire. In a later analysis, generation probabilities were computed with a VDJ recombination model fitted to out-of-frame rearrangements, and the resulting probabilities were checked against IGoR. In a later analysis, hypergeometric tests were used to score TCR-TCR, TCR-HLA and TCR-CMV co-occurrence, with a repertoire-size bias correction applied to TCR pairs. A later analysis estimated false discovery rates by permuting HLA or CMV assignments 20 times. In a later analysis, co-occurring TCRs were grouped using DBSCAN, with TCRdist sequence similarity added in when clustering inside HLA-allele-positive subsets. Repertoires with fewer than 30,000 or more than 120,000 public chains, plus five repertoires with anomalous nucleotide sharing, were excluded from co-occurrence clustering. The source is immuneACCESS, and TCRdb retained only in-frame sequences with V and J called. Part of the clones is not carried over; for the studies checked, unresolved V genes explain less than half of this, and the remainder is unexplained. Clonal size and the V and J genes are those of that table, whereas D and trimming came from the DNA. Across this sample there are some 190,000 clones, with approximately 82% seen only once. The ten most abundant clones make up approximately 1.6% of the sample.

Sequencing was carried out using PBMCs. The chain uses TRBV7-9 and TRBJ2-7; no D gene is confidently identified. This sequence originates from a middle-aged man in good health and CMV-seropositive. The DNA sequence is TGTTCCAGCAGTCCTGACATGGGGCAGTACTTC. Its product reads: CSSSPDMGQYF.